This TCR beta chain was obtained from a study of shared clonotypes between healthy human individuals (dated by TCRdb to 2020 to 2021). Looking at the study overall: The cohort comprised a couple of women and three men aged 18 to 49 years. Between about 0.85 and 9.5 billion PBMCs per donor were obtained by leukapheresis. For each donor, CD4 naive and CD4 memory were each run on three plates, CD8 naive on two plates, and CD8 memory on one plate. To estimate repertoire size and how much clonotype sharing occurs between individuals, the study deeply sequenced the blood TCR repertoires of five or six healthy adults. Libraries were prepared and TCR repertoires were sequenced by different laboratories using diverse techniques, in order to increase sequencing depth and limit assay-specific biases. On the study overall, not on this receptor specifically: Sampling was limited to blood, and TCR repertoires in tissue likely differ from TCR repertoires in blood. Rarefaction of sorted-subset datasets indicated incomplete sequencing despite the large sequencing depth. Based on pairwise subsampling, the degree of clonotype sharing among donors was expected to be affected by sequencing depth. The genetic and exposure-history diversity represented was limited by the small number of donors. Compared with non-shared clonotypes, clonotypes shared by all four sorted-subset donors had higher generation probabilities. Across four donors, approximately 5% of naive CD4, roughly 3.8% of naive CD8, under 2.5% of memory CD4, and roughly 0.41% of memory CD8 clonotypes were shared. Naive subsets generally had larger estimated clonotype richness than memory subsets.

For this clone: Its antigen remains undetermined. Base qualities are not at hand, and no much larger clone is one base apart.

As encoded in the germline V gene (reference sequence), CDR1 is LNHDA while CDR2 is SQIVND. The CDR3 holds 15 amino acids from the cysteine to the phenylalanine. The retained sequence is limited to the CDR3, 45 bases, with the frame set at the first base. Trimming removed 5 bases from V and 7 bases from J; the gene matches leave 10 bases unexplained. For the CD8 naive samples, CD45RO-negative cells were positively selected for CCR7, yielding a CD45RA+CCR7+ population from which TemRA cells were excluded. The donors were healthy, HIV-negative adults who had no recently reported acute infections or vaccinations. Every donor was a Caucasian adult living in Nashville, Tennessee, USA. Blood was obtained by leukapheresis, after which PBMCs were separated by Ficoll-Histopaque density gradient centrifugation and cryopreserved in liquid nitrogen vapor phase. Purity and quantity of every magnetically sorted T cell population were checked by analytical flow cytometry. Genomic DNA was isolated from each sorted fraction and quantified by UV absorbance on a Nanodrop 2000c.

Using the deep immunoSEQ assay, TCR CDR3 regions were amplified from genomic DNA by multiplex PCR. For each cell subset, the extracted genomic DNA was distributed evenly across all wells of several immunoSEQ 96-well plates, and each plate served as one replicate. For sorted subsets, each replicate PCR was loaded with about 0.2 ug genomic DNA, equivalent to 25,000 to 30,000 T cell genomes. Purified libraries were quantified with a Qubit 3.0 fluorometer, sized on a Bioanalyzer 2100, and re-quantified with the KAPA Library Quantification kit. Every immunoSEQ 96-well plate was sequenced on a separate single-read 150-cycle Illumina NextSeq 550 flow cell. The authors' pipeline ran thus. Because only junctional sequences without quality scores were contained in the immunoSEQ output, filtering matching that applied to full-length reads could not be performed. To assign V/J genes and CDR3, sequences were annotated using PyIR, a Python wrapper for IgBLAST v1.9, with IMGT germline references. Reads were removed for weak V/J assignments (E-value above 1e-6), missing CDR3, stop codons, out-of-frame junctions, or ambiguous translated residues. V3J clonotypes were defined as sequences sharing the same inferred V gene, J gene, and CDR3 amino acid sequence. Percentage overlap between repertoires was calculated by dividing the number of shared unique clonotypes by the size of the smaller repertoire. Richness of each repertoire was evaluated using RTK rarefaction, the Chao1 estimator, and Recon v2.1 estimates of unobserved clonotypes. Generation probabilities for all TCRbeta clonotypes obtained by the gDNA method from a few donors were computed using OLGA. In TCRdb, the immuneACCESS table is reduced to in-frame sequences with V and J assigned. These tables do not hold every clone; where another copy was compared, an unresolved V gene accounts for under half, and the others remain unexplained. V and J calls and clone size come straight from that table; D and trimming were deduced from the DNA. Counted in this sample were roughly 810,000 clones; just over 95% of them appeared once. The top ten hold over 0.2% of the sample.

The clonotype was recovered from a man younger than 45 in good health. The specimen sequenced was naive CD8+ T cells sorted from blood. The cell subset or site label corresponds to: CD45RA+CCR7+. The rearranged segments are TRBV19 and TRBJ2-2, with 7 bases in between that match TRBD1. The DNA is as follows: TGTGCCAGTAGTTCCCGACAGGGTTGGATCGGGGAGCTGTTTTTT. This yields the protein CASSSRQGWIGELFF.